The 20 T cell receptor beta chains listed next were all sequenced from one sample in a study of control samples from healthy donors and cancer patients. Measured with immunoSEQ multiplex PCR; TCRdb has only the in-frame clones, and not every one. The sample consists of approximately 68,000 clones, about 83% of them appearing once. The sequencing input was blood. The receptors derive from a man aged 60-69 years in good health.

The chain uses TRBV18 and TRBJ1-1, with TRBD1 identical over 7 bases. This CDR3 is built from 12 residues. Germline V lookup: CDR1 KGHSH, CDR2 LQKENI. V was pared by 6 bases and J by 4 bases, with 2 bases of the junction left unmatched. CDR3 in amino acids: CASSRDSTEAFF. The CDR3 nucleotides read TGTGCCAGCTCGCGGGACAGCACTGAAGCTTTCTTT.

The gene calls are TRBV7-2 and TRBJ2-3; 8 nucleotides line up with TRBD2. Trimming cost V 5 bases and J 5 bases; bases outside gene matches: 12. The CDR3 consists of 16 residues. Per the germline V gene, CDR1 is SGHTA and CDR2 is FQGNSA. CDR3 sequence reads: CASSPGGRGGQDTQYF. In nucleotides, the CDR3 is TGTGCCAGCAGCCCGGGGGGGCGGGGAGGGCAAGATACGCAGTATTTT.

The J gene is TRBJ2-3, the V gene TRBV29-1; 9 bases agree with TRBD1. Germline V gene lookup returns CDR1 SQVTM and CDR2 ANQGSEA. The CDR3 consists of 13 residues. The V segment lost 7 bases and the J segment 4 bases; nucleotides outside the gene matches: 6. DNA for the CDR3: TGCAGCGGGGGGACAGGGCAATCAGATACGCAGTATTTT. Translation: CSGGTGQSDTQYF.

V usage is TRBV6-2 or TRBV6-3 and J usage is TRBJ2-7; D is undetermined. V was cut by 0 bases and J by 4 bases, with 7 bases left in between. From germline, CDR1 is MNHEY and CDR2 SVGEGT. The CDR3 contains 13 residues. CDR3 protein: CASSYSLWYEQYF. The CDR3 DNA reads TGTGCCAGCAGTTACTCGTTGTGGTACGAGCAGTACTTC.

The gene calls are TRBV7-2 and TRBJ1-1; D not certain. Deletions cut 3 bases from V and 3 bases from J, with 8 bases between. The CDR3 totals 13 residues. Germline CDR1 is SGHTA and CDR2 is FQGNSA. This chain's CDR3 is CASSLVADTEAFF. The CDR3 region has the DNA TGTGCCAGCAGCTTGGTTGCGGACACTGAAGCTTTCTTT.

This clone has just one count. The CDR3, as DNA: TGTGCCAGCGTCGGGCGGGGAAGGGCCTACGAGCAGTACTTC. This encodes CASVGRGRAYEQYF. The chain joins TRBV5-6 to TRBJ2-7; D might be TRBD2 (6 bases). The V end was cut by 7 bases, the J end by 2 bases, with 16 bases between. The CDR3 extends over 14 amino acids. The germline gives CDR1 SGHDT, CDR2 YYEEEE.

CDR3 in DNA: TGCGCCAGCAGCCCAACTCCGGGACAGGGGGGCACTGAAGCTTTCTTT. Protein: CASSPTPGQGGTEAFF. This chain joins TRBV5-1 and TRBJ1-1; 11 positions agree with TRBD1. The germline CDR1 and CDR2 sequences are SGHRS and YFSETQ. The CDR3 has 16 residues. Trimming took 4 bases from V and 4 from J; bases not matched to a gene: 9. Looking up the rest from reference TRBV5-1 and TRBJ1-1 gives the full variable domain: KAGVTQTPRYLIKTRGQQVTLSCSPISGHRSVSWYQQTPGQGLQFLFEYFSETQRNKGNFPGRFSGRQFSNSRSEMNVSTLELGDSALYLCASSPTPGQGGTEAFFGQGTRLTVV.

The V and J genes are TRBV27 and TRBJ2-1; 8 nucleotides agree with TRBD2. Germline trimming cut 6 bases from V and 8 bases from J; bases unmatched to any gene: 18. Germline values: CDR1 MNHEY, CDR2 SMNVEV (reference sequence). This CDR3 has 17 amino acids. The DNA of the CDR3 is TGTGCCAGCAGATCTAATCCGGGACTAGTTATGTTCGATGAGCAGTTCTTC. Protein: CASRSNPGLVMFDEQFF.

The chain recombines TRBV9 with TRBJ1-3; D is perhaps TRBD1 (5 bases). Germline V CDR1 and CDR2: SGDLS, YYNGEE. The length of the CDR3 is 18 residues. Trimming removed 0 bases from V and 1 base from J, with 17 bases in between. The CDR3 region has the DNA TGTGCCAGCAGCGTAGAAGTTTATCCGGGGCGGTCTGGAAACACCATATATTTT. As protein: CASSVEVYPGRSGNTIYF. Combining the CDR3 with reference TRBV9 and TRBJ1-3 gives the whole variable domain DSGVTQTPKHLITATGQRVTLRCSPRSGDLSVYWYQQSLDQGLQFLIQYYNGEERAKGNILERFSAQQFPDLHSELNLSSLELGDSALYFCASSVEVYPGRSGNTIYFGEGSWLTVV.

The chain has TRBV30 and TRBJ1-1; D not certain. The CDR3 runs to 11 residues. The V gene lost 5 bases and the J gene lost 11 bases, with 15 bases spanning the gap. The V gene's germline CDR1 is GTSNPN and CDR2 SVGIG (reference sequence). The CDR3 region is CAWDNGLKAFF. As DNA, the CDR3 is TGTGCCTGGGACAACGGCTTAAAGGCTTTCTTT. Looking up the rest from reference TRBV30 and TRBJ1-1 gives the full variable domain: SQTIHQWPATLVQPVGSPLSLECTVEGTSNPNLYWYRQAAGRGLQLLFYSVGIGQISSEVPQNLSASRPQDRQFILSSKKLLLSDSGFYLCAWDNGLKAFFGQGTRLTVV.

The chain combines TRBV5-1 with TRBJ2-7, with TRBD1 identical over 11 bases. This CDR3 comprises 15 residues. The germline gives CDR1 SGHRS, CDR2 YFSETQ. With 4 bases clipped from V and 4 bases from J, the junction kept 7 bases outside the gene matches. CDR3 amino acids: CASSLRTGGAYEQYF. DNA of the CDR3: TGCGCCAGCAGCCTTAGGACAGGGGGCGCGTACGAGCAGTACTTC.

This clone turned up a few times. The V and J genes are TRBV6-2 or TRBV6-3 and TRBJ2-7; no clear D. V dropped 6 bases and J dropped 6 bases, with 18 bases sitting between them. The CDR3 spans 14 residues. Germline assignment: CDR1 MNHEY and CDR2 SVGEGT. This CDR3 reads CASSRGQGIGEQYF. DNA of the CDR3: TGTGCCAGCAGCCGAGGCCAAGGGATCGGCGAGCAGTACTTC.

This chain joins TRBV29-1 and TRBJ1-2, with D possibly TRBD1 on 6 matching bases. Trimming pared 0 bases from V and 10 bases from J, leaving 15 bases between. The germline CDR1 and CDR2 sequences are SQVTM and ANQGSEA. CDR3 length equals 13 residues. CDR3 in DNA: TGCAGCGTTGAAGATGGAGGGGGAAACGACTACACCTTC. It yields the protein CSVEDGGGNDYTF.

V and J are TRBV7-3 and TRBJ2-1, with 10 positions matching TRBD1. Germline CDR1 SGHTA, CDR2 FQGTGA. With 6 bases clipped from V and 1 base from J, the junction kept 3 bases outside the gene matches. This CDR3 contains 15 residues. The CDR3: CASSDRGRSYNEQFF. CDR3 DNA sequence: TGTGCCAGCAGTGACAGGGGGCGGTCCTACAATGAGCAGTTCTTC.

The rearrangement joins TRBV6-2 or TRBV6-3 to TRBJ2-4, with 7 positions matching TRBD2. From germline, CDR1 is MNHEY and CDR2 SVGEGT. J was trimmed by 8 bases and V by 6 bases; bases with no gene match: 16. This CDR3 has 16 residues. The CDR3 is CASSKEGGGGRDIQYF. The CDR3 coding sequence is TGTGCCAGCAGCAAAGAGGGCGGGGGAGGCAGGGACATTCAGTACTTC.

This chain uses TRBV6-2 or TRBV6-3 with TRBJ2-5; D is uncertain. The CDR3 has 15 residues. Germline V gene data show CDR1 as MNHEY and CDR2 as SVGEGT. V was trimmed by 6 bases and J by 5 bases, leaving 19 bases between them. CDR3 nucleotide sequence: TGTGCCAGCAGCCCCGGCTTGGTTACATTGGAGACCCAGTACTTC. It is translated as CASSPGLVTLETQYF.

The CDR3 DNA follows: TGTGCCAGCAGCCCCAGGGTTAGCTCCTACAATGAGCAGTTCTTC. It yields the protein CASSPRVSSYNEQFF. The chain is built from TRBV7-6 and TRBJ2-1; possibly TRBD1 for D (5 bases). The CDR3 covers 15 residues. Germline values: CDR1 SGHVS, CDR2 FNYEAQ. V was cut by 5 bases and J by 0 bases, with 11 bases left in between.

The CDR3 is CASSYGGGRTQYF. CDR3 DNA sequence: TGTGCCAGCAGTTATGGGGGGGGGAGGACCCAGTACTTC. V is TRBV6-2 or TRBV6-3 and J is TRBJ2-5; 7 nucleotides match TRBD2. V dropped 3 bases and J dropped 7; count of bases not matched to a gene: 5. The CDR3 is 13 amino acids. The germline CDR1 and CDR2 sequences are MNHEY and SVGEGT.

This chain uses TRBV30 with TRBJ1-5; D is unclear. V was shortened by 5 bases and J by 3 bases, with 11 bases between the two germline ends. The germline CDR1 and CDR2 sequences are GTSNPN and SVGIG (reference sequence). This CDR3 contains 13 residues. The CDR3 loop is CAWAPGHNQPQHF. In DNA, the CDR3 is TGTGCCTGGGCACCGGGCCACAATCAGCCCCAGCATTTT.

The chain has TRBV27 and TRBJ1-3; unclear D gene. V was shortened by 5 bases and J by 0 bases, with 23 bases between the two germline ends. The CDR3 consists of 19 residues. Germline V gives CDR1 MNHEY, CDR2 SMNVEV (reference sequence). The DNA of the CDR3 is TGTGCCAGCAGTCCCCGTGCCCTCACCCTCACCTACTCTGGAAACACCATATATTTT. This translates into CASSPRALTLTYSGNTIYF.